Sequencing of this TCR beta chain was carried out in a study of monozygotic twins with inflammatory bowel disease. Each CDR3 protein gets one entry in TCRdb, which reprocessed the 5' RACE reads and gives no DNA. This repertoire includes around 400,000 distinct CDR3 sequences. Germline CDR1 reads KGHSH; CDR2 reads LQKENI. The CDR3 runs 15 residues. The TCR comes from a human donor with ulcerative colitis or Crohn's disease, or a healthy co-twin of an affected twin (not recorded which). V usage is TRBV18 and J usage is TRBJ2-1; the TCRdb D gene call, TRBD2, has no DNA to confirm it. The source material was blood. CDR3 residues: CASSPQLAGGSEQFF.